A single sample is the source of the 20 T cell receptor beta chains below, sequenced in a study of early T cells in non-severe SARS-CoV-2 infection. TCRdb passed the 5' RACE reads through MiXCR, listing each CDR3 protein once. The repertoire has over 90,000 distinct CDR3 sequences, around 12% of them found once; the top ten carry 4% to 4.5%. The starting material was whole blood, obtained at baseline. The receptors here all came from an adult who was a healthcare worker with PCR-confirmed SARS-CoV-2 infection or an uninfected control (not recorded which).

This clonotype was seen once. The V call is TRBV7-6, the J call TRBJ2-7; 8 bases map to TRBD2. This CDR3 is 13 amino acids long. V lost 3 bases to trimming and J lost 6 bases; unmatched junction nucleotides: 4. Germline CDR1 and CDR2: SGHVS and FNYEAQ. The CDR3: CASSFGTRGEQYF. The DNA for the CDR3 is TGTGCCAGCAGCTTTGGGACTAGGGGCGAGCAGTACTTC.

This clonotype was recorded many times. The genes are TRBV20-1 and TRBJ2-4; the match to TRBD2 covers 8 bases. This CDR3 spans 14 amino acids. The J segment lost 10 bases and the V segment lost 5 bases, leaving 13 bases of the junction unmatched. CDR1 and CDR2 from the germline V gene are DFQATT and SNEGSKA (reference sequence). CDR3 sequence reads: CSAEPGTRGGIQYF. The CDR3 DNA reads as TGCAGTGCTGAACCCGGGACTAGAGGGGGGATTCAGTACTTC.

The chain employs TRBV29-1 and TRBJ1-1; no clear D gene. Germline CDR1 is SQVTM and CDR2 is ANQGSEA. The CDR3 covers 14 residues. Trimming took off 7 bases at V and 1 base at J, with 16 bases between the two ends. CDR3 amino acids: CSALGPAGNTEAFF. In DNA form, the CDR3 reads TGCAGCGCTCTAGGGCCGGCTGGGAACACTGAAGCTTTCTTT.

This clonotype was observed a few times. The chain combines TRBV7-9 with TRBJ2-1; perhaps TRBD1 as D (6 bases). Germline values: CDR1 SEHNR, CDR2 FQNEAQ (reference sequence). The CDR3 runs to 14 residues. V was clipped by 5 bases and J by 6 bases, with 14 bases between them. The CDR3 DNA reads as TGTGCCAGCAGCCCCAGGACAGCGGTCAATGAGCAGTTCTTC. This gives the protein CASSPRTAVNEQFF. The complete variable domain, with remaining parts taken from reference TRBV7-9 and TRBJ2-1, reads DTGVSQNPRHKITKRGQNVTFRCDPISEHNRLYWYRQTLGQGPEFLTYFQNEAQLEKSRLLSDRFSAERPKGSFSTLEIQRTEQGDSAMYLCASSPRTAVNEQFFGPGTRLTVL.

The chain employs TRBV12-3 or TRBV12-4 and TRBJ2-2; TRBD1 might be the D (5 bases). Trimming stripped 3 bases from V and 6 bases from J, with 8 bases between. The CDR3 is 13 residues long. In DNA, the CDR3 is TGTGCCAGCAGTTTGCAGGGCGCCGGGGAGCTGTTTTTT. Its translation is CASSLQGAGELFF.

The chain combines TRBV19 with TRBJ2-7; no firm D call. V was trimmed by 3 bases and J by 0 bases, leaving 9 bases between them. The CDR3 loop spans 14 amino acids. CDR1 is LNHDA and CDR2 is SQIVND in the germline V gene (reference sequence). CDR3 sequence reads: CASSIGVSSYEQYF. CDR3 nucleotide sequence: TGTGCCAGTAGTATTGGGGTGAGCTCCTACGAGCAGTACTTC.

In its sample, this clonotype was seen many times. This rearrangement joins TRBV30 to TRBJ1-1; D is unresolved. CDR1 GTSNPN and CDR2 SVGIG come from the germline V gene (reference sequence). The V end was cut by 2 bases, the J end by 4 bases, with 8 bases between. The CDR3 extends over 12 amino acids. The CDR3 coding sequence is TGTGCCTGGAGTCCCAGACGCACTGAAGCTTTCTTT. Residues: CAWSPRRTEAFF.

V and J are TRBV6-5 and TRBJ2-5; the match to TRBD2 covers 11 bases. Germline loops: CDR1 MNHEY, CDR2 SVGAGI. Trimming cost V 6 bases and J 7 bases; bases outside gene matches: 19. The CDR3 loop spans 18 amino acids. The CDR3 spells CASSNDRRVAGGTGTQYF. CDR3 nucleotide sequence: TGTGCCAGCAGCAACGACCGGAGAGTAGCGGGAGGGACGGGGACCCAGTACTTC.

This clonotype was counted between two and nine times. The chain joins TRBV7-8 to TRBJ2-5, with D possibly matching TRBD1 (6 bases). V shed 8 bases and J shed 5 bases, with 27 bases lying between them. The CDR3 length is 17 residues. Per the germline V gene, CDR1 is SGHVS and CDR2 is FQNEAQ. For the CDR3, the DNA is TGTGCCAGCCCGGAAACGTGGGTCAGGGGCGGATGGGAGACCCAGTACTTC. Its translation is CASPETWVRGGWETQYF.

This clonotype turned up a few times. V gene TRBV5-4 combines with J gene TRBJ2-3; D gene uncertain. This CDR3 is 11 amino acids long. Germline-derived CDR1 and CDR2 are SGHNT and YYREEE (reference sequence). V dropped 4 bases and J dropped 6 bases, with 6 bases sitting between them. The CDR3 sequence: CASSALDTQYF. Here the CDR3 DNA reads TGTGCCAGCAGCGCACTGGATACGCAGTATTTT. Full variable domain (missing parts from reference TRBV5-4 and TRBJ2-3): ETGVTQSPTHLIKTRGQQVTLRCSSQSGHNTVSWYQQALGQGPQFIFQYYREEENGRGNFPPRFSGLQFPNYSSELNVNALELDDSALYLCASSALDTQYFGPGTRLTVL.

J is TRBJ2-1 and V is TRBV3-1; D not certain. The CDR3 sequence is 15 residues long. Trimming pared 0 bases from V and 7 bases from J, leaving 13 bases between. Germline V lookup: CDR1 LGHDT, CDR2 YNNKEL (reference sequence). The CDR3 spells CASSQELRSLNEQFF. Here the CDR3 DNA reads TGTGCCAGCAGCCAAGAGTTACGGTCTCTTAATGAGCAGTTCTTC.

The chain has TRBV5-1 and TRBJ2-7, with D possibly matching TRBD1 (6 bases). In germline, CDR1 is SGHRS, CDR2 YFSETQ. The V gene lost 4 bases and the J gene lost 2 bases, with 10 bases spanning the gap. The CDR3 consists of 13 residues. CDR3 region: CASSRDNPYEQYF. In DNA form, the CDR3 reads TGCGCCAGCAGCCGGGACAATCCCTACGAGCAGTACTTC.

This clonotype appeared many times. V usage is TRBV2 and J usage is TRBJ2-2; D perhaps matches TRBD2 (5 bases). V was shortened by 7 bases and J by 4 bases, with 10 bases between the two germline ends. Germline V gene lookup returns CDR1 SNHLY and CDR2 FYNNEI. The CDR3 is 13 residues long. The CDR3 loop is CASTLGGTGELFF. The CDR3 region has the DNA TGTGCCAGCACCCTCGGAGGCACCGGGGAGCTGTTTTTT.

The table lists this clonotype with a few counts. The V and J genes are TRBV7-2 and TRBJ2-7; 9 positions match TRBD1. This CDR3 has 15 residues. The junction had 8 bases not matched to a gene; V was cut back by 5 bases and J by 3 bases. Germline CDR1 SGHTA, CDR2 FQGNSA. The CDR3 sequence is CASSTGTGSIYEQYF. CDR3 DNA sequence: TGTGCCAGCAGCACCGGGACAGGGTCTATCTACGAGCAGTACTTC. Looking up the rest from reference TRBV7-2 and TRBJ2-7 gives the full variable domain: GAGVSQSPSNKVTEKGKDVELRCDPISGHTALYWYRQSLGQGLEFLIYFQGNSAPDKSGLPSDRFSAERTGGSVSTLTIQRTQQEDSAVYLCASSTGTGSIYEQYFGPGTRLTVT.

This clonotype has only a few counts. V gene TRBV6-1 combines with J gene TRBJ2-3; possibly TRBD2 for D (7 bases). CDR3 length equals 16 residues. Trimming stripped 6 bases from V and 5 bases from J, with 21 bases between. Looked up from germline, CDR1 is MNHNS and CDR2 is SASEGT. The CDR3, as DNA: TGTGCCAGCAGCCCTACTCCGGGGGGCGGCGGAGATACGCAGTATTTT. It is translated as CASSPTPGGGGDTQYF.

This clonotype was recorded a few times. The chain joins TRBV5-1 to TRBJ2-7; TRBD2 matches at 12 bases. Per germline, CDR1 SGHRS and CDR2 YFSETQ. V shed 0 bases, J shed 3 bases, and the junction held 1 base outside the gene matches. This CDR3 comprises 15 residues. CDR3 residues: CASSLALAGGYEQYF. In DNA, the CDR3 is TGCGCCAGCAGCTTGGCACTAGCGGGAGGCTACGAGCAGTACTTC.

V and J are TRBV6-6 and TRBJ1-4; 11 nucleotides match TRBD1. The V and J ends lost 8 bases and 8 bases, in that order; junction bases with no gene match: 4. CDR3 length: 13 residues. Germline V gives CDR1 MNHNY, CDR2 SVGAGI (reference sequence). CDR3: CASRDRGKEKLFF. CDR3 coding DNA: TGTGCCAGCCGGGACAGGGGGAAAGAAAAACTGTTTTTT.

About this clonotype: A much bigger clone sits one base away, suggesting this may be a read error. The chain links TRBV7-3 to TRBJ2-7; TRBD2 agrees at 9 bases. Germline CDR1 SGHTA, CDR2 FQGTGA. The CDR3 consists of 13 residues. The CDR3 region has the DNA TGTGTCAGCAGCGTGACTAGCGGCTACGAGCAGTACTTC. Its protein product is CVSSVTSGYEQYF.

CDR3 loop: CASSPTSGSLWGEQFF. Here the CDR3 DNA reads TGTGCCAGCAGCCCTACCTCCGGGAGCCTGTGGGGTGAGCAGTTCTTC. The chain employs TRBV11-2 and TRBJ2-1; possible D gene TRBD2, 6 bases. The length of the CDR3 is 16 residues. V shed 5 bases and J shed 9 bases, with 23 bases lying between them. The V gene's germline CDR1 is SGHAT and CDR2 FQNNGV.

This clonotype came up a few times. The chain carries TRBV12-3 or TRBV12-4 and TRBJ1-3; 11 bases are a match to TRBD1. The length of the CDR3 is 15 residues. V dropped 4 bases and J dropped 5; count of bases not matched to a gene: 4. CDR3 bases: TGTGCCAGCAGTTCCCGGGACAGGGGGAGAAACACCATATATTTT. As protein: CASSSRDRGRNTIYF.